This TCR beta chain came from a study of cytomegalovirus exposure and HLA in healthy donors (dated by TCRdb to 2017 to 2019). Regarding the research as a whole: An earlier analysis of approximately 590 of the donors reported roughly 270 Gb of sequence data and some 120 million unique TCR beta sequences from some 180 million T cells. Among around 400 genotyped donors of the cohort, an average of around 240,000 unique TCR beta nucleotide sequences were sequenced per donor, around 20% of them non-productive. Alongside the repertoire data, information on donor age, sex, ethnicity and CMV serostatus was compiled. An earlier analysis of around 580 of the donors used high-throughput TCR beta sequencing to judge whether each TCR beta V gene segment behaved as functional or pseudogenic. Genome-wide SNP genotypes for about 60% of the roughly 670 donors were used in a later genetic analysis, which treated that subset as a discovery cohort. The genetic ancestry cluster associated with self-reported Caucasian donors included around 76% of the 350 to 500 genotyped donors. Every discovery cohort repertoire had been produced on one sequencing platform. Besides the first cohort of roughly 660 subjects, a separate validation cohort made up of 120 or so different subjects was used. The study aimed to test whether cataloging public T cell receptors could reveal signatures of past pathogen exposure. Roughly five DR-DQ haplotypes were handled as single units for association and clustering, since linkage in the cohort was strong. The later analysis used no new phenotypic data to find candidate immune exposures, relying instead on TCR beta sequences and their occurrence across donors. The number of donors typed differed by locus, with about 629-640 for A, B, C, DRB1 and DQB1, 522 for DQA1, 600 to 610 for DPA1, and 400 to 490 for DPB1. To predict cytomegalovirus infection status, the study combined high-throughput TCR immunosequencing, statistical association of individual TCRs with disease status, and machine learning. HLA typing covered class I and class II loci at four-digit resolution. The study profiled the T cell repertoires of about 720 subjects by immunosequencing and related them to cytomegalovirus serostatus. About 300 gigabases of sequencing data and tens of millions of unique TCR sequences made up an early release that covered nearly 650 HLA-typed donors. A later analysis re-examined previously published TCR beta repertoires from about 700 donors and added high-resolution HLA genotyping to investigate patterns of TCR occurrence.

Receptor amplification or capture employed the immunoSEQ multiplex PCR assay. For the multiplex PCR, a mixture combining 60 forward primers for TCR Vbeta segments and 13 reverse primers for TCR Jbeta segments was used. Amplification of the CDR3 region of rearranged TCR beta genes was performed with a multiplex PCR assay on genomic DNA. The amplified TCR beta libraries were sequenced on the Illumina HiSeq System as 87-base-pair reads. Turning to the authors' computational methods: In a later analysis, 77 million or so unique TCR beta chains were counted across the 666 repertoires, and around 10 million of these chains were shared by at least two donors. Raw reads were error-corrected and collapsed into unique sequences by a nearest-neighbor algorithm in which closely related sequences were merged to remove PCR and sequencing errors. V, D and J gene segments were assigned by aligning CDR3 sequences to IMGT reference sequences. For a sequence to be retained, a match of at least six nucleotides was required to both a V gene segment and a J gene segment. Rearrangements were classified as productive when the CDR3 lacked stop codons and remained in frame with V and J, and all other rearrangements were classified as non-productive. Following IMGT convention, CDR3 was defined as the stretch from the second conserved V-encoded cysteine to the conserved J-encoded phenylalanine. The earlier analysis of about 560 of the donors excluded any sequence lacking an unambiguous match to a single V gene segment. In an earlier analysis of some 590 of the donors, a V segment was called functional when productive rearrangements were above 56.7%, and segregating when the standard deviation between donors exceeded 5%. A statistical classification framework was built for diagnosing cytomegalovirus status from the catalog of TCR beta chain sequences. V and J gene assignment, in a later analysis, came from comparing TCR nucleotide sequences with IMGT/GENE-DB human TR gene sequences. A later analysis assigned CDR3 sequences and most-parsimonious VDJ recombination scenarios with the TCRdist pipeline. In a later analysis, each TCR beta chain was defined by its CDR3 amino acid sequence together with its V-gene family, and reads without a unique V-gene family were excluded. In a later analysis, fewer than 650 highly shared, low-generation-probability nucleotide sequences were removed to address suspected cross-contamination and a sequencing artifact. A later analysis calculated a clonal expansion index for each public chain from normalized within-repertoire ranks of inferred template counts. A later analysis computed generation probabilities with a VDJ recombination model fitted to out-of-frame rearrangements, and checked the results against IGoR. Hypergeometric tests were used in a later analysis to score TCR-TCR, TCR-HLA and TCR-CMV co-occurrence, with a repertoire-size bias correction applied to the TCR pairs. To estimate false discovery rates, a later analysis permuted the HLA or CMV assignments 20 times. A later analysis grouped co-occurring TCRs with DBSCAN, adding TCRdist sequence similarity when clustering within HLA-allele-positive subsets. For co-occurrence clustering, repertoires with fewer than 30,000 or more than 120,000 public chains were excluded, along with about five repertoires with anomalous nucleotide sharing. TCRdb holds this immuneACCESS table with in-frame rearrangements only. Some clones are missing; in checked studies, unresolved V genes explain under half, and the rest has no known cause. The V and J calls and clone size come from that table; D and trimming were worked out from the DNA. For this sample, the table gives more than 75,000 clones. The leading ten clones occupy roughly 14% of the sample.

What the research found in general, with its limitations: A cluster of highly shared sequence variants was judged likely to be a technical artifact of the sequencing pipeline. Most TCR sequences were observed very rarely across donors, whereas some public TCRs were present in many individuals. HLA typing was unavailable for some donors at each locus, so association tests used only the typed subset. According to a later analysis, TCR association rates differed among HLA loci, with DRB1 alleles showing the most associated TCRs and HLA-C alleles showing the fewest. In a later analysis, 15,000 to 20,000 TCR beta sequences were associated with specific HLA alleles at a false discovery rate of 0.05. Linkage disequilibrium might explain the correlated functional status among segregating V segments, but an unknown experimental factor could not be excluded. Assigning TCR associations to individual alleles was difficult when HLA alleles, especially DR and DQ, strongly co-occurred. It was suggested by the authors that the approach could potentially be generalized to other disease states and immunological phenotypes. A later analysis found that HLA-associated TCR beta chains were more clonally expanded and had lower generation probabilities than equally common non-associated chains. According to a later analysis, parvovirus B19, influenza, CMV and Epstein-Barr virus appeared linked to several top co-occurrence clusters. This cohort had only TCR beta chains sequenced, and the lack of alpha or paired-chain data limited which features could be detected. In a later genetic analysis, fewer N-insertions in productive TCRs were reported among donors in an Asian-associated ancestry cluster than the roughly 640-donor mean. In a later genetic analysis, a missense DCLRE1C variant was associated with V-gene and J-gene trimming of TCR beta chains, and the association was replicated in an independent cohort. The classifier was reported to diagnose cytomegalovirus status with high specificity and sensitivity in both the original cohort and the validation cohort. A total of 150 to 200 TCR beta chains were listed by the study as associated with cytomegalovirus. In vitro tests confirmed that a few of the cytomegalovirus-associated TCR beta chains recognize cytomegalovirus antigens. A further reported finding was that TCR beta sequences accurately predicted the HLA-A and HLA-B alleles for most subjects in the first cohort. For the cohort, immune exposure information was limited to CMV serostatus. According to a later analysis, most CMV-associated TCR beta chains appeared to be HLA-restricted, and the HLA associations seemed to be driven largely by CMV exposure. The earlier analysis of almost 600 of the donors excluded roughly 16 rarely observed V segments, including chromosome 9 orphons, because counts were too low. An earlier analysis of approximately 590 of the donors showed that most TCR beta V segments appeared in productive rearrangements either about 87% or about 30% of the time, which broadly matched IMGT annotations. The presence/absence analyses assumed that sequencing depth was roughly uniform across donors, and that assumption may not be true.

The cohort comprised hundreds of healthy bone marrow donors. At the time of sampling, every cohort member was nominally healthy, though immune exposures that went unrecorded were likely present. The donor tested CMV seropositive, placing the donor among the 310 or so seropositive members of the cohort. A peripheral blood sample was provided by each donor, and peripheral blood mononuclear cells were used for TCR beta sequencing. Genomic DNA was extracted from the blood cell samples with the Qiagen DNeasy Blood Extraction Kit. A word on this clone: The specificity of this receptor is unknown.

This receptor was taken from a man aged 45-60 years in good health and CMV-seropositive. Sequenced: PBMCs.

CDR3 protein: CSVDGLGGYNEQFF. The sequenced DNA is TGCAGCGTTGACGGACTGGGGGGTTACAATGAGCAGTTCTTC. Here the chain combines TRBV29-1 and TRBJ2-1, and the D gene may be TRBD2, 6 bases matching. The CDR3 sequence holds 14 residues, the cysteine and phenylalanine included. Only the CDR3 DNA stays, 42 bases, in frame from base 1. Trimming at the junction amounts to 3 bases on V and 4 bases on J, and the germline ends lie 13 bases apart. From the germline V gene, CDR1 is SQVTM and CDR2 is ANQGSEA.